The 12 T cell receptor beta chains presented below share a single source sample, sequenced in a study of T cell repertoires in cytomegalovirus infection. For these receptors, no antigen is known. TCRdb re-called the reads with MiXCR, one entry per CDR3 protein. The table includes 750,000 to 950,000 distinct CDR3 sequences, approximately 32% detected once. The sample in question was cultured CD8+ T cells from PBMCs, obtained from culture after CMV antigen stimulation. The source of these receptors is a human donor in good health (CMV status not recorded). Some clones in this sample may be carry-over from other donors' samples.

This clonotype was found a few times. V usage is TRBV12-3 or TRBV12-4 and J usage is TRBJ2-1; perhaps TRBD1 as D (5 bases). This CDR3 contains 16 residues. Trimming removed 7 bases from V and 1 base from J, with 17 bases in between. CDR3 protein: CASTPKGPQSYNEQFF. DNA of the CDR3: TGTGCCAGCACCCCGAAGGGGCCCCAATCCTACAATGAGCAGTTCTTC.

This clonotype was counted many times. This rearrangement joins TRBV7-6 to TRBJ2-1; 12 nucleotides match TRBD2. V was clipped by 1 base and J by 9 bases; unmatched bases: 7. CDR1 is SGHVS, CDR2 FNYEAQ, per germline. This CDR3 spans 16 amino acids. CDR3 amino acids: CASSLELAGGGFEQFF. The CDR3 nucleotides are TGTGCCAGCAGCTTAGAACTAGCGGGGGGCGGCTTTGAGCAGTTCTTC. Filled out from reference TRBV7-6 and TRBJ2-1, the complete variable domain reads GAGVSQSPRYKVTKRGQDVALRCDPISGHVSLYWYRQALGQGPEFLTYFNYEAQQDKSGLPNDRFSAERPEGSISTLTIQRTEQRDSAMYRCASSLELAGGGFEQFFGPGTRLTVL.

This clonotype was found a few times. The V call is TRBV29-1, the J call TRBJ2-1; D possibly matches TRBD1 or TRBD2 (5 bases each). With 6 bases removed from V and 0 bases from J, the gap between germline ends came to 15 bases. Germline-derived CDR1 and CDR2 are SQVTM and ANQGSEA. The CDR3 covers 15 residues. The CDR3, as DNA: TGCAGCGTACGAGGAAAGGGGAGCTCCTACAATGAGCAGTTCTTC. This gives the protein CSVRGKGSSYNEQFF.

The chain has TRBV27 and TRBJ1-1; maybe TRBD1 (6 bases). From germline, CDR1 is MNHEY and CDR2 SMNVEV (reference sequence). The CDR3 runs 14 residues. V was clipped by 0 bases and J by 3 bases, with 8 bases between them. In nucleotides, the CDR3 is TGTGCCAGCAGTTTATCGGGGGCTGACACTGAAGCTTTCTTT. Protein sequence: CASSLSGADTEAFF.

The CDR3 spells CASSQEGQTNTEAFF. In DNA form, the CDR3 reads TGTGCCAGCAGCCAAGAAGGACAGACGAACACTGAAGCTTTCTTT. This sequence joins TRBV4-2 and TRBJ1-1; the D gene is possibly TRBD1 (6 bases). Trimming left V 0 bases short and J 1 base short, with 9 bases between. The CDR3 extends over 15 amino acids. In germline, CDR1 is LGHNA, CDR2 YNFKEQ.

This chain links TRBV27 with TRBJ1-2; D not certain. This CDR3 has 14 amino acids. The V gene lost 5 bases and the J gene lost 4 bases, with 14 bases spanning the gap. In germline, CDR1 is MNHEY, CDR2 SMNVEV (reference sequence). The CDR3 region is CASSPEIWGYGYTF. The CDR3, as DNA: TGTGCCAGCAGTCCGGAAATTTGGGGCTATGGCTACACCTTC.

Notes on this clonotype: One junction end does not reproduce the germline sequence, and a read error may be involved. The CDR3 sequence is CTSTTTTPFGSFNEQFF. CDR3 DNA: TGTACCAGCACCACTACGACTCCTTTCGGTAGCTTCAATGAGCAGTTCTTC. This rearrangement joins TRBV7-4 to TRBJ2-1, with D unclear. Germline V gene lookup returns CDR1 SGHVT and CDR2 SQSDAQ. The CDR3 contains 17 residues.

The count of this clonotype is one. The rearrangement joins TRBV4-1 to TRBJ1-5; unclear D gene. V shed 0 bases and J shed 11 bases, with 11 bases lying between them. This CDR3 has 13 residues. Germline CDR1 reads MGHRA; CDR2 reads YSYEKL. CDR3 bases: TGCGCCAGCAGCCAAGACCTGGGGAGGGCCCAGCATTTT. Amino acids: CASSQDLGRAQHF.

V gene TRBV24-1 combines with J gene TRBJ2-7; D uncertain. The CDR3 is 12 amino acids. CDR1 is KGHDR, CDR2 SFDVKD, per germline. V was pared by 10 bases and J by 3 bases, with 12 bases between. The CDR3, as DNA: TGTGCCACTTTGGTCCTATACTACGAGCAGTACGTC. Its translation: CATLVLYYEQYV.

This chain uses TRBV12-5 with TRBJ2-3; 7 nucleotides agree with TRBD1. Trimming at V came to 1 base and at J to 6 bases, leaving 7 bases not matched to a gene. Germline CDR1 reads LGHNT; CDR2 reads FRNRAP. The CDR3 is 15 amino acids. The CDR3 DNA follows: TGTGCTAGTGGTTTGGGGGACAGCAAGACCGATACGCAGTATTTT. It yields the protein CASGLGDSKTDTQYF.

V is TRBV7-9 and J is TRBJ1-4; possibly TRBD1 for D (6 bases). Germline V CDR1 and CDR2: SEHNR, FQNEAQ (reference sequence). The CDR3 is 13 residues long. V was trimmed by 4 bases and J by 8 bases, leaving 11 bases between them. Here the CDR3 reads CASSSGGREKLFF. In DNA, the CDR3 is TGTGCCAGCAGCTCTGGGGGGCGAGAAAAACTGTTTTTT.

This clonotype was observed a few times. The chain carries TRBV7-6 and TRBJ2-1; D is undetermined. CDR1 is SGHVS, CDR2 FNYEAQ, per germline. The CDR3 is 14 residues long. Trimming stripped 2 bases from V and 3 bases from J, with 8 bases between. CDR3 protein: CASSLRSDYNEQFF. The CDR3 DNA follows: TGTGCCAGCAGCTTAAGGAGCGACTACAATGAGCAGTTCTTC.